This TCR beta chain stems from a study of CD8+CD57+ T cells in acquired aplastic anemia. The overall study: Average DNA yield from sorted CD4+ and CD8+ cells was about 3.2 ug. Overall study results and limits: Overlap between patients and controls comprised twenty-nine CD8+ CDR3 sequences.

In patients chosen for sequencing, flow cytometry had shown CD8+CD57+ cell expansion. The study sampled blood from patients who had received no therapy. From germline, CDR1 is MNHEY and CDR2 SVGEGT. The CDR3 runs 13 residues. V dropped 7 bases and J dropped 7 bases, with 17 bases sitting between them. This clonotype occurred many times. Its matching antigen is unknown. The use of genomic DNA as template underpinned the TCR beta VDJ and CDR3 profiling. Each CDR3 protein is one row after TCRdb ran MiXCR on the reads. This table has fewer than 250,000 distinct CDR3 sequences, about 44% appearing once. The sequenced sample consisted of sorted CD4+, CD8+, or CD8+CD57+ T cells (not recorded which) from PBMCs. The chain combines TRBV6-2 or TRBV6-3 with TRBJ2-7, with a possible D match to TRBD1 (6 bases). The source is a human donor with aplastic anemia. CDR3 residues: CASNGQFASEQYF. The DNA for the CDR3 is TGTGCCAGCAATGGACAGTTTGCTTCTGAGCAGTACTTC.